The 29 T cell receptor beta chains presented below share a single source sample, sequenced in a study of T cell responses to AZD1222 COVID-19 vaccine. Assay: immunoSEQ multiplex PCR; the TCRdb copy retains only in-frame clones and omits some. Of 90,000 to 150,000 clones in the sample, approximately 86% were seen once. The starting material was peripheral blood, obtained on day 0 of AZD1222 vaccination. These receptors came from an adult in good health.

The chain couples TRBV19 to TRBJ2-1; 12 bases are a match to TRBD2. Germline lookup yields CDR1 LNHDA and CDR2 SQIVND (reference sequence). V lost 7 bases and J lost 6; bases outside the gene matches: 4. The CDR3 is made up of 14 amino acids. CDR3 sequence: CASTQTSGSNEQFF. For the CDR3, the DNA is TGTGCCAGTACCCAGACTAGCGGGAGCAATGAGCAGTTCTTC. Looking up the rest from reference TRBV19 and TRBJ2-1 gives the full variable domain: DGGITQSPKYLFRKEGQNVTLSCEQNLNHDAMYWYRQDPGQGLRLIYYSQIVNDFQKGDIAEGYSVSREKKESFPLTVTSAQKNPTAFYLCASTQTSGSNEQFFGPGTRLTVL.

This chain uses TRBV29-1 with TRBJ2-7; 9 bases are shared with TRBD1. Germline CDR1 reads SQVTM; CDR2 reads ANQGSEA. The trim removed 7 bases at V and 2 bases at J, leaving 6 bases unmatched. The CDR3 extends over 13 amino acids. DNA of the CDR3: TGCAGCGCCGAGGACAGGGGAACCTACGAGCAGTACTTC. Encoded protein: CSAEDRGTYEQYF.

The rearrangement uses TRBV19 and TRBJ2-5; unclear D gene. Germline values: CDR1 LNHDA, CDR2 SQIVND (reference sequence). This CDR3 region has 14 residues. The ends were cut back, 3 bases at V and 1 base at J, with 9 bases in the middle. The CDR3 DNA sequence: TGTGCCAGTAGTATTGGTGGAACCCAAGAGACCCAGTACTTC. Translation: CASSIGGTQETQYF.

The DNA for the CDR3 is TGTGCCAGCAGCCTGGGACTAGCGGGAATGAATGAGCAGTTCTTC. It is translated as CASSLGLAGMNEQFF. This sequence joins TRBV7-3 and TRBJ2-1, with 13 nucleotides matching TRBD2. Germline CDR1 reads SGHTA; CDR2 reads FQGTGA. V was clipped by 5 bases and J by 7 bases; unmatched bases: 5. This CDR3 is built from 15 residues.

The chain is built from TRBV20-1 and TRBJ2-5; D might be TRBD1 (6 bases). The germline V gene encodes CDR1 DFQATT and CDR2 SNEGSKA (reference sequence). The CDR3 is made up of 11 amino acids. V lost 7 bases, J lost 0 bases, and 6 bases lay in between. The CDR3 sequence: CSGQDQETQYF. The CDR3 bases are TGCAGTGGACAGGACCAAGAGACCCAGTACTTC.

This rearrangement joins TRBV18 to TRBJ1-1; 7 bases are a match to TRBD1. The germline V gene encodes CDR1 KGHSH and CDR2 LQKENI. This CDR3 has 15 amino acids. V gave up 6 bases and J gave up 2 bases; unmatched junction bases: 9. CDR3 region: CASSPSGTANTEAFF. CDR3 coding DNA: TGTGCCAGCTCGCCCTCCGGGACAGCTAACACTGAAGCTTTCTTT. Full variable domain (missing parts from reference TRBV18 and TRBJ1-1): NAGVMQNPRHLVRRRGQEARLRCSPMKGHSHVYWYRQLPEEGLKFMVYLQKENIIDESGMPKERFSAEFPKEGPSILRIQQVVRGDSAAYFCASSPSGTANTEAFFGQGTRLTVV.

The chain joins TRBV5-1 to TRBJ1-4; 8 bases are shared with TRBD1. The ends lost 0 bases at V and 8 bases at J; junction bases unmatched: 6. This CDR3 comprises 15 residues. Germline V gene sequence: CDR1 SGHRS, CDR2 YFSETQ. CDR3: CASSLGGQGGEKLFF. The CDR3, as DNA: TGCGCCAGCAGCTTGGGAGGACAGGGTGGAGAAAAACTGTTTTTT.

Notes on this clone: At one end the junction does not follow the germline gene, possibly because of a read error. This chain links TRBV19 with TRBJ2-6, with D perhaps TRBD2 (6 bases). The CDR3 length is 13 residues. Germline V lookup: CDR1 LNHDA, CDR2 SQIVND (reference sequence). This CDR3 reads CASSSPGVNVLTF. The DNA of the CDR3 is TGTGCCAGTAGTTCCCCGGGGGTCAACGTCCTGACTTTC.

The chain couples TRBV30 to TRBJ1-1; a weak D match, TRBD1 (5 bases). The CDR3 covers 15 residues. Germline CDR1 and CDR2: GTSNPN and SVGIG (reference sequence). Trimming left V 4 bases short and J 4 bases short, with 19 bases between. CDR3 residues: CAWKGRSGGGTEAFF. CDR3 in DNA: TGTGCCTGGAAGGGGCGAAGTGGGGGGGGCACTGAAGCTTTCTTT.

This chain connects TRBV6-1 to TRBJ2-5; tentatively, D is TRBD1 or TRBD2 (5 bases each). The CDR3 covers 16 residues. Trimming took off 3 bases at V and 0 bases at J, with 14 bases between the two ends. Germline values: CDR1 MNHNS, CDR2 SASEGT. The CDR3 bases are TGTGCCAGCAGTGAGTCAGGGCCGGGGTACCAAGAGACCCAGTACTTC. This encodes CASSESGPGYQETQYF.

The rearrangement uses TRBV5-6 and TRBJ1-6; 7 nucleotides align to TRBD1. Germline trimming cut 4 bases from V and 9 bases from J; bases unmatched to any gene: 13. The CDR3 spans 16 residues. Per the germline V gene, CDR1 is SGHDT and CDR2 is YYEEEE. CDR3 amino acids: CASSRRERQGSSPLHF. In DNA form, the CDR3 reads TGTGCCAGCAGCCGACGGGAGAGACAGGGAAGTTCACCCCTCCACTTT.

The genes are TRBV7-6 and TRBJ2-1, with D perhaps being TRBD1 or TRBD2 (5 bases each). This CDR3 is 15 amino acids long. Looked up from germline, CDR1 is SGHVS and CDR2 is FNYEAQ. With 5 bases removed from V and 3 bases from J, the gap between germline ends came to 14 bases. CDR3 amino acids: CASSRWDGNYNEQFF. CDR3 DNA: TGTGCCAGCAGCAGATGGGACGGGAACTACAATGAGCAGTTCTTC.

The CDR3 nucleotides are TGTGCCAGTAGTAGTGGTAGAAATCAGCCCCAGCATTTT. Protein sequence: CASSSGRNQPQHF. This sequence joins TRBV19 and TRBJ1-5; D is ambiguous. This CDR3 spans 13 amino acids. V was cut by 4 bases and J by 4 bases, with 8 bases left in between. The germline gives CDR1 LNHDA, CDR2 SQIVND (reference sequence).

V usage is TRBV24-1 and J usage is TRBJ2-3; D gene unclear. V dropped 4 bases and J dropped 8 bases, with 18 bases sitting between them. The CDR3 length is 15 residues. Germline CDR1 and CDR2: KGHDR and SFDVKD. The CDR3 region is CATSDQRALSRTQYF. CDR3 nucleotides: TGTGCCACCAGTGACCAACGGGCGCTCAGCCGTACGCAGTATTTT.

The V call is TRBV28, the J call TRBJ2-5; possibly TRBD2 for D (5 bases). CDR3 length equals 13 residues. V was shortened by 10 bases and J by 5 bases, with 17 bases between the two germline ends. Germline V gene lookup returns CDR1 MDHEN and CDR2 SYDVKM. In DNA, the CDR3 is TGTGCCACCACCCGGGATCTTGGGGAGACCCAGTACTTC. Translated: CATTRDLGETQYF.

CDR3: CASSPDGNQPQHF. The CDR3 nucleotides are TGTGCCAGCAGCCCGGACGGGAATCAGCCCCAGCATTTT. This rearrangement joins TRBV5-5 to TRBJ1-5; D not certain. Germline V lookup: CDR1 SGHKS, CDR2 YYEKEE (reference sequence). Trimming shortened V by 4 bases and J by 4 bases, and 9 bases separated the two germline ends. This CDR3 contains 13 residues. The full variable domain, completed using reference TRBV5-5 and TRBJ1-5, is DAGVTQSPTHLIKTRGQQVTLRCSPISGHKSVSWYQQVLGQGPQFIFQYYEKEERGRGNFPDRFSARQFPNYSSELNVNALLLGDSALYLCASSPDGNQPQHFGDGTRLSIL.

The rearrangement uses TRBV4-1 and TRBJ2-1; possible D gene TRBD2, 5 bases. Germline CDR1 and CDR2: MGHRA and YSYEKL. This CDR3 comprises 18 residues. The ends were cut back, 1 base at V and 5 bases at J, with 21 bases in the middle. CDR3 sequence reads: CASSQAALGAANNNEQFF. CDR3 nucleotide sequence: TGCGCCAGCAGCCAAGCAGCCCTTGGAGCGGCGAATAACAATGAGCAGTTCTTC.

The chain joins TRBV3-1 (or the pseudogene TRBV3-2) to TRBJ2-1; 7 bases fit TRBD2. Trimming cost V 0 bases and J 5 bases; bases outside gene matches: 10. There are 17 residues in the CDR3. Germline assignment: CDR1 LGHDT and CDR2 YNNKEL (reference sequence). For the CDR3, the DNA is TGTGCCAGCAGCCAAGAAGCTGGCGGGAGTGCTAACAATGAGCAGTTCTTC. Amino acid sequence: CASSQEAGGSANNEQFF.

This chain joins TRBV14 and TRBJ1-5; 10 bases align to TRBD1. V shed 0 bases and J 4 bases; nucleotides not matched to a gene: 3. Per germline, CDR1 SGHDN and CDR2 FVKESK. This CDR3 has 16 residues. CDR3 sequence (DNA): TGTGCCAGCAGCCAAGATCGGGACAGGGGAAATCAGCCCCAGCATTTT. Its protein product is CASSQDRDRGNQPQHF.

The count of this clone is one. Other DNA sequences in this specimen translate into the identical CDR3. V and J are TRBV5-6 and TRBJ1-2; D unresolved. Germline V lookup: CDR1 SGHDT, CDR2 YYEEEE. Deletions cut 4 bases from V and 0 bases from J, with 13 bases between. The CDR3 extends over 15 amino acids. The CDR3 region has the DNA TGTGCCAGCAGCCCCCAGGTGGGTCCTAACTATGGCTACACCTTC. The encoded protein is CASSPQVGPNYGYTF.

The rearrangement uses TRBV11-3 and TRBJ2-2, with D tentatively TRBD2 (5 bases). CDR3 length equals 16 residues. Germline lookup yields CDR1 SGHNT and CDR2 YENEEA. Trimming stripped 3 bases from V and 1 base from J, with 12 bases between. The CDR3 DNA sequence: TGTGCCAGCAGCTTTTCTGGCGGGTGGAACACCGGGGAGCTGTTTTTT. This codes for CASSFSGGWNTGELFF.

This rearrangement joins TRBV9 to TRBJ2-2, with a possible D match to TRBD2 (5 bases). The CDR3 runs 15 residues. The ends were cut back, 1 base at V and 1 base at J, with 8 bases in the middle. Germline V gene data show CDR1 as SGDLS and CDR2 as YYNGEE. The CDR3 spells CASSVFGGNTGELFF. The CDR3 DNA is TGTGCCAGCAGCGTATTCGGAGGGAACACCGGGGAGCTGTTTTTT.

The chain employs TRBV15 and TRBJ1-2; D gene ambiguous. Trimming removed 1 base from V and 8 bases from J, with 11 bases in between. From germline, CDR1 is LNHNV and CDR2 YYDKDF (reference sequence). The CDR3 consists of 13 residues. The CDR3 reads CATSRGAKRGYTF. In DNA form, the CDR3 reads TGTGCCACCAGCAGAGGGGCAAAGAGGGGCTACACCTTC. Looking up the rest from reference TRBV15 and TRBJ1-2 gives the full variable domain: DAMVIQNPRYQVTQFGKPVTLSCSQTLNHNVMYWYQQKSSQAPKLLFHYYDKDFNNEADTPDNFQSRRPNTSFCFLDIRSPGLGDTAMYLCATSRGAKRGYTFGSGTRLTVV.

The rearrangement joins TRBV3-1 (or the pseudogene TRBV3-2) to TRBJ2-5; D call uncertain. The germline CDR1 and CDR2 sequences are LGHDT and YNNKEL (reference sequence). V lost 4 bases, J lost 5 bases, and 11 bases lay in between. There are 13 residues in the CDR3. The CDR3 nucleotides read TGTGCCAGCAGCCCGGGTAGGACGGAGACCCAGTACTTC. Protein sequence: CASSPGRTETQYF.

The chain recombines TRBV30 with TRBJ1-3; unclear D gene. The CDR3 contains 11 residues. Germline values: CDR1 GTSNPN, CDR2 SVGIG (reference sequence). The germline V and J ends were trimmed by 5 bases and 4 bases, with 6 bases remaining between them. The CDR3 DNA follows: TGTGCCTGGGCGGCCGGAAACACCATATATTTT. Protein sequence: CAWAAGNTIYF.

V is TRBV6-4 and J is TRBJ2-3; possibly TRBD2 for D (5 bases). Trimming cost V 4 bases and J 2 bases, with 7 bases left between them. This CDR3 region has 13 residues. Germline V CDR1 and CDR2: MRHNA, SNTAGT. CDR3 in amino acids: CASSVGDTDTQYF. In nucleotides, the CDR3 is TGTGCCAGCAGTGTCGGGGACACAGATACGCAGTATTTT.

This rearrangement joins TRBV20-1 to TRBJ2-7; D is unclear. The CDR3 is 11 residues long. V was shortened by 0 bases and J by 5 bases, with 5 bases between the two germline ends. Germline V gene lookup returns CDR1 DFQATT and CDR2 SNEGSKA (reference sequence). This chain's CDR3 is CSARDTHEQYF. DNA for the CDR3: TGCAGTGCTAGAGATACCCACGAGCAGTACTTC.

This sequence joins TRBV27 and TRBJ1-5; D unclear. Germline V CDR1 and CDR2: MNHEY, SMNVEV (reference sequence). Trimming removed 7 bases from V and 3 bases from J, with 7 bases in between. The CDR3 loop spans 12 amino acids. CDR3: CASKGANQPQHF. As DNA, the CDR3 is TGTGCCAGCAAGGGAGCCAATCAGCCCCAGCATTTT.

The chain combines TRBV27 with TRBJ2-2; a weak D match, TRBD2 (6 bases). CDR1 is MNHEY and CDR2 is SMNVEV in the germline V gene (reference sequence). The CDR3 has 16 amino acids. V lost 9 bases and J lost 1, with 18 bases in between. CDR3 residues: CASSTGRLRNTGELFF. CDR3 nucleotide sequence: TGTGCCAGTTCAACCGGGAGATTGAGGAACACCGGGGAGCTGTTTTTT.